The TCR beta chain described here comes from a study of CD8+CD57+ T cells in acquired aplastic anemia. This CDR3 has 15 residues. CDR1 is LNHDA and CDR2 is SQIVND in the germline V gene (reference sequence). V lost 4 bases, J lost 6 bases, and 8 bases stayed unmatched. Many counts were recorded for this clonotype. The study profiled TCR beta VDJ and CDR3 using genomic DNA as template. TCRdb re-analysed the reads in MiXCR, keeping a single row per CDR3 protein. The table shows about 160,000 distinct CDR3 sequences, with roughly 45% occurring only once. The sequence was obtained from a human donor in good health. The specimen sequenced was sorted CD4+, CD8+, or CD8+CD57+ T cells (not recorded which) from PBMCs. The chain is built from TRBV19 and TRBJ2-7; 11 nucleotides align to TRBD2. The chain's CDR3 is CASSNIAGGIGEQYF. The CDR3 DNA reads TGTGCCAGTAGTAACATAGCGGGGGGGATAGGCGAGCAGTACTTC.